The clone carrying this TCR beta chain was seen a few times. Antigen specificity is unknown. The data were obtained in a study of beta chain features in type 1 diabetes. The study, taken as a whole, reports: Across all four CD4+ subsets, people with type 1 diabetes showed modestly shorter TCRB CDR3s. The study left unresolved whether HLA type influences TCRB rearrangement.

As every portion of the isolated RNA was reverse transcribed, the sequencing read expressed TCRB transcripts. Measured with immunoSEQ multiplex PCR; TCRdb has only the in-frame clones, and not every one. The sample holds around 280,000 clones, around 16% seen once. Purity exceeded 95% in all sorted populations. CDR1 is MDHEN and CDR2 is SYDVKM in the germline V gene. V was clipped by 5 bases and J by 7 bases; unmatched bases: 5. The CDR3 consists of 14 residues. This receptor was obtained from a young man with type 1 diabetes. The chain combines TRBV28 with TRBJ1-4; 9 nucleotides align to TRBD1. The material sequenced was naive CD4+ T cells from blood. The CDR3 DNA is TGTGCCAGCAGTATCAACAGGGGGCTTGAAAAACTGTTTTTT. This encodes CASSINRGLEKLFF.